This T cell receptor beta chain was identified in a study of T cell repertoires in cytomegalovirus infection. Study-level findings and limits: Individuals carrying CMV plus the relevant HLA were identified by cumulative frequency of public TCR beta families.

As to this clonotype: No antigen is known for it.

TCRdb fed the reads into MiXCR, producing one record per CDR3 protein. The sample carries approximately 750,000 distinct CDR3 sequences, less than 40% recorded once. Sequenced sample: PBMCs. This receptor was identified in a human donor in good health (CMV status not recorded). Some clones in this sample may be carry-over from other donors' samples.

The DNA of the CDR3 is TGTGCCAGCAGTGTCGGGGGGGGCCACGGTGAGCAGTTCTTC. Protein sequence: CASSVGGGHGEQFF. The chain uses TRBV2 and TRBJ2-1, with TRBD2 matching 8 bases. CDR1 and CDR2 (germline): SNHLY, FYNNEI. The CDR3 runs to 14 residues. J gave up 9 bases and V 4 bases, and 8 bases lay outside the gene matches.